This T cell receptor beta chain was found in a study of cytomegalovirus exposure and HLA in healthy donors. Study-level background: The use of the same platform for the 110 or so validation repertoires and the roughly 730 first-cohort repertoires was reported by a later analysis. Study observations and caveats: A subsequent analysis found that TCR clusters from the first cohort also tended to co-occur in the 90 to 150 validation repertoires, with 90% to 95% of cluster scores above 0. In vitro testing confirmed a few CMV-associated chains as specific for CMV antigens. It was fewer than 200 TCR beta chains that were listed as cytomegalovirus-associated.

Measured with immunoSEQ multiplex PCR; TCRdb has only the in-frame clones, and not every one. The profile shows 160,000 or so clones, approximately 90% of them singletons. This clone was picked up one time. What it recognizes is unknown. This CDR3 region has 16 residues. Per the germline V gene, CDR1 is MNHEY and CDR2 is SMNVEV (reference sequence). The germline V and J ends were trimmed by 2 bases and 2 bases, with 16 bases remaining between them. This rearrangement joins TRBV27 to TRBJ2-7; D remains ambiguous. This clonotype originated in a man aged 18 to 29 in good health and CMV-seronegative. The material sequenced was PBMCs. This CDR3 is CASSLRVLGYTYEQYF. The CDR3 nucleotides are TGTGCCAGCAGTTTACGGGTGCTCGGCTATACCTACGAGCAGTACTTC.